A single sample is the source of the 2 T cell receptor beta chains below, sequenced in a study of blood T cell repertoires in COVID-19. TCRdb's copy holds only in-frame clones and misses some; the assay was immunoSEQ multiplex PCR. The sample comprises some 230,000 clones, about 86% of which are singletons, and roughly a tenth rests with the top ten. The sequencing input was peripheral blood. The receptors stem from a woman aged 50 to 65 with COVID-19, enrolled during active disease.

The table lists this clone with a count of one. The chain is built from TRBV27 and TRBJ2-1; 10 bases fit TRBD2. This CDR3 comprises 15 residues. The germline V gene encodes CDR1 MNHEY and CDR2 SMNVEV (reference sequence). The J segment lost 6 bases and the V segment lost 8 bases, leaving 10 bases of the junction unmatched. The CDR3 region is CASGASSGGLNEQFF. DNA of the CDR3: TGTGCCAGCGGCGCTTCTAGCGGGGGCCTCAATGAGCAGTTCTTC.

The chain combines TRBV7-2 with TRBJ1-5; 7 bases align to TRBD1. Germline-derived CDR1 and CDR2 are SGHTA and FQGNSA. The junction had 5 bases not matched to a gene; V was cut back by 3 bases and J by 3 bases. The CDR3 has 15 residues. The CDR3 spells CASSFSGGDNQPQHF. CDR3 nucleotides: TGTGCCAGCAGCTTCTCAGGGGGTGACAATCAGCCCCAGCATTTT. The variable domain in full, with the rest retrieved from reference TRBV7-2 and TRBJ1-5, is GAGVSQSPSNKVTEKGKDVELRCDPISGHTALYWYRQSLGQGLEFLIYFQGNSAPDKSGLPSDRFSAERTGGSVSTLTIQRTQQEDSAVYLCASSFSGGDNQPQHFGDGTRLSIL.